These 6 T cell receptor beta chains were all obtained from the same sample, sequenced in a study of spatial heterogeneity in lung cancer (dated by TCRdb to about 2019). Results and caveats for the whole study, not just this receptor: The tumor nonsynonymous mutation count correlated with the number of expanded alpha and beta TCRs within the tumor.

The time point label of this sample denotes: sample taken at primary tumor resection. The library was made by 5' RACE. This sample was sequenced with a NextSeq 500. TCRdb redid the processing of the public reads, applying fastp at Q25 and MiXCR, and retained in-frame beta chains. Here each entry gathers all rows of one CDR3 protein and keeps the most common genes and DNA. The sample contains some 4,000 distinct CDR3 sequences, roughly 7% of them found a single time. The ten largest clones add up to approximately 20% of the sample. The antigens of these receptors remain unknown. The sequenced sample was lung tumor tissue, obtained at surgery. The receptor set was obtained from a male donor with early-stage non-small cell lung cancer.

This clonotype was counted many times. This beta chain is off target for a library built for alpha chains, so its abundance means little. V usage is TRBV4-2 and J usage is TRBJ1-3; TRBD1 is a possible D gene (6 bases). CDR1 is LGHNA, CDR2 YNFKEQ, per germline. Trimming cost V 0 bases and J 4 bases, with 10 bases left between them. The CDR3 covers 15 residues. CDR3: CASSQDPGAGNTIYF. The CDR3 DNA sequence: TGTGCCAGCAGCCAAGATCCAGGGGCAGGAAACACCATATATTTT.

Relative to its sample, this clonotype is medium-sized (0.01 to 0.1%). This beta chain is an unintended read in a library built for alpha chains; its size means little. The chain employs TRBV11-1 and TRBJ2-1; the match to TRBD2 covers 9 bases. The germline V gene has CDR1 SGHAT and CDR2 FQDESV (reference sequence). The J segment lost 5 bases and the V segment lost 6 bases, leaving 8 bases of the junction unmatched. The CDR3 is 15 residues long. CDR3 nucleotides: TGTGCCAGCAGTGTAGCGGGAGAGGGGCACAATGAGCAGTTCTTC. Its translation: CASSVAGEGHNEQFF.

This clonotype came up many times. Since it is a stray read in a library aimed at alpha chains, this beta chain has a size that is not meaningful. The chain recombines TRBV21-1 with TRBJ2-7; the D call in the table, TRBD1, was not verified against the DNA. TRBV21-1 is recorded as a pseudogene. The CDR3 is made up of 17 amino acids. The CDR3 is CASSPQGTGRGSYEQYV. The CDR3 DNA sequence: TGTGCCAGCAGCCCTCAAGGGACAGGTCGGGGCTCCTACGAGCAGTACGTC.

In this sample, this clonotype is medium-sized. The size of this beta chain means little, since it is a stray read in a library made for alpha chains. CDR3 loop: CASSQGSEQFF. In DNA form, the CDR3 reads TGTGCCAGCAGCCAAGGGAGTGAGCAGTTCTTC. V gene TRBV7-2 combines with J gene TRBJ2-1, with D tentatively TRBD2 (5 bases). The CDR3 sequence is 11 residues long. CDR1 SGHTA and CDR2 FQGNSA come from the germline V gene. V lost 5 bases, J lost 9 bases, and 8 bases lay in between.

By its share, this clonotype is medium-sized. Within a library made for alpha chains, this beta chain is off target, and its count is uninformative. The chain joins TRBV7-3 to TRBJ1-1; the match to TRBD1 covers 7 bases. CDR1 is SGHTA and CDR2 is FQGTGA in the germline V gene. The CDR3 totals 15 residues. Trimming removed 5 bases from V and 3 bases from J; junction bases left unmatched: 9. The CDR3 DNA follows: TGTGCCAGCAGCCCCCACAGGGGCCTCGACACTGAAGCTTTCTTT. This gives the protein CASSPHRGLDTEAFF.

At least ten counts were recorded for this clonotype. This beta chain turned up in a library designed for alpha chains; as an off-target read, its abundance says little. The chain has TRBV7-2 and TRBJ2-1; TRBD1 agrees at 7 bases. Germline loops: CDR1 SGHTA, CDR2 FQGNSA. The V and J ends lost 5 bases and 6 bases, in that order; junction bases with no gene match: 4. The CDR3 is 13 amino acids. CDR3 DNA sequence: TGTGCCAGCAGCCTTGACAGGGCCAATGAGCAGTTCTTC. This sequence encodes CASSLDRANEQFF. Filled out from reference TRBV7-2 and TRBJ2-1, the complete variable domain reads GAGVSQSPSNKVTEKGKDVELRCDPISGHTALYWYRQSLGQGLEFLIYFQGNSAPDKSGLPSDRFSAERTGGSVSTLTIQRTQQEDSAVYLCASSLDRANEQFFGPGTRLTVL.